Listed here are 30 T cell receptor beta chains from one sample, sequenced in a study of shared clonotypes between healthy human individuals. The method was immunoSEQ multiplex PCR; TCRdb's version includes in-frame clones alone and lacks a portion of them. The sample shows 550,000 to 850,000 clones, around 77% of them seen only once. Source material: memory CD4+ T cells sorted from blood. Subset in this sample: CD45RA-negative fraction. Source of these receptors: a woman aged 30 to 39 in good health.

The chain links TRBV2 to TRBJ2-2; D not certain. The V and J ends lost 5 bases and 3 bases respectively, with 13 bases between them. Germline V gives CDR1 SNHLY, CDR2 FYNNEI. The CDR3 loop spans 15 amino acids. The CDR3 nucleotides read TGTGCCAGCAGTCTAGTAGTTCAGGACACCGGGGAGCTGTTTTTT. Its translation: CASSLVVQDTGELFF.

This clone was seen many times. This chain links TRBV6-6 with TRBJ2-2; 13 bases agree with TRBD2. The length of the CDR3 is 16 residues. V trimming: 4 bases; J trimming: 3 bases; junction bases outside the gene matches: 2. In germline, CDR1 is MNHNY, CDR2 SVGAGI (reference sequence). The CDR3 is CASSFTSGRDTGELFF. The CDR3 DNA follows: TGTGCCAGCAGTTTTACTAGCGGGAGGGACACCGGGGAGCTGTTTTTT.

In the case of this clone: Other DNA sequences from this sample encode an identical CDR3 as well. The chain is built from TRBV4-1 and TRBJ2-5, with D maybe TRBD1 (6 bases). Germline V CDR1 and CDR2: MGHRA, YSYEKL. This CDR3 has 16 amino acids. Trimming left V 0 bases short and J 0 bases short, with 11 bases between. CDR3 nucleotides: TGCGCCAGCAGCCAAGAAGGGCAGGGGTACCAAGAGACCCAGTACTTC. This sequence encodes CASSQEGQGYQETQYF.

This chain uses TRBV25-1 with TRBJ1-4; 9 nucleotides align to TRBD1. This CDR3 has 14 residues. V shed 2 bases and J 6 bases; nucleotides not matched to a gene: 1. The germline CDR1 and CDR2 sequences are MGHDK and SYGVNS. CDR3 amino acids: CASSEGDRDEKLFF. CDR3 DNA sequence: TGTGCCAGCAGTGAAGGGGACAGGGATGAAAAACTGTTTTTT.

J is TRBJ2-1 and V is TRBV19; D is possibly TRBD2 (5 bases). Between the trimmed V and J ends, which lost 4 bases and 8 bases, there was a span of 18 bases. The CDR3 is 15 amino acids. In germline, CDR1 is LNHDA, CDR2 SQIVND (reference sequence). Written as DNA, the CDR3 is TGTGCCAGTAGTAAGGTAGCAGCCTCAGCGGATGAGCAGTTCTTC. Translated, it gives CASSKVAASADEQFF.

The chain is built from TRBV30 and TRBJ1-5, with D possibly being TRBD1 (5 bases). Germline V gene lookup returns CDR1 GTSNPN and CDR2 SVGIG (reference sequence). The CDR3 is made up of 14 amino acids. V lost 5 bases and J lost 2, with 13 bases in between. The CDR3 loop reads CAWGTLGGNQPQHF. CDR3 nucleotides: TGTGCCTGGGGAACCCTGGGGGGCAATCAGCCCCAGCATTTT.

This sequence joins TRBV5-1 and TRBJ1-3; 7 bases map to TRBD1. The CDR3 contains 18 residues. V was pared by 7 bases and J by 2 bases, with 18 bases of the junction left unmatched. CDR1 and CDR2 from the germline V gene are SGHRS and YFSETQ. DNA of the CDR3: TGCGCCAGCGCTAAGATTCCGATCTCGACAGGGACTGGAAACACCATATATTTT. Translation: CASAKIPISTGTGNTIYF.

The rearrangement links TRBV2 to TRBJ2-7, with unresolved D. V lost 11 bases, J lost 5 bases, and 19 bases lay in between. The CDR3 sequence is 13 residues long. Germline V gene lookup returns CDR1 SNHLY and CDR2 FYNNEI. The CDR3 region is CAGNWQPLDEQYF. In nucleotides, the CDR3 is TGTGCCGGCAACTGGCAGCCTCTAGACGAGCAGTACTTC.

The DNA for the CDR3 is TGTGCCAGCAGTTCCTTGGAGGGCGCGGGGTACGAGCAGTACTTC. The encoded protein is CASSSLEGAGYEQYF. The J gene is TRBJ2-7, the V gene TRBV27; possible D gene TRBD2, 6 bases. The CDR3 is made up of 15 amino acids. Per germline, CDR1 MNHEY and CDR2 SMNVEV (reference sequence). The V gene lost 4 bases and the J gene lost 4 bases, with 17 bases spanning the gap.

About this clone itself: In the same sample, other DNA sequences code for this CDR3. V and J are TRBV29-1 and TRBJ2-3; TRBD2 might be the D (5 bases). V lost 6 bases, J lost 3 bases, and 13 bases lay in between. The CDR3 runs 13 residues. The germline V gene encodes CDR1 SQVTM and CDR2 ANQGSEA. In DNA, the CDR3 is TGCAGCGTGAGCGGACCCGGGACAGATACGCAGTATTTT. Protein product: CSVSGPGTDTQYF.

The genes are TRBV28 and TRBJ2-7, with TRBD2 matching over 8 bases. J was trimmed by 6 bases and V by 7 bases; bases with no gene match: 11. CDR1 is MDHEN, CDR2 SYDVKM, per germline. This CDR3 comprises 14 residues. CDR3 sequence reads: CASMRRAGVSEQYF. The CDR3 nucleotides read TGTGCCAGCATGAGGAGAGCGGGAGTAAGCGAGCAGTACTTC.

The rearrangement joins TRBV29-1 to TRBJ1-1; D possibly corresponds to TRBD1 (6 bases). The ends were cut back, 7 bases at V and 4 bases at J, with 16 bases in the middle. This CDR3 region has 13 residues. Germline values: CDR1 SQVTM, CDR2 ANQGSEA. CDR3: CSAADRQSTEAFF. In DNA form, the CDR3 reads TGCAGCGCCGCCGACAGGCAGTCCACTGAAGCTTTCTTT.

V and J are TRBV11-3 and TRBJ2-1; D may be TRBD2 (5 bases). V dropped 5 bases and J dropped 0 bases, with 8 bases sitting between them. The CDR3 totals 14 residues. The germline CDR1 and CDR2 sequences are SGHNT and YENEEA. CDR3 amino acids: CASSSGNSYNEQFF. For the CDR3, the DNA is TGTGCCAGCAGCAGCGGTAACTCCTACAATGAGCAGTTCTTC.

CDR3: CASSYSLTGELFF. The CDR3 DNA reads TGTGCCAGCAGTTACTCGCTCACCGGGGAGCTGTTTTTT. The V and J genes are TRBV6-5 and TRBJ2-2; D not resolved. The germline V and J ends were trimmed by 0 bases and 4 bases, with 3 bases remaining between them. The germline gives CDR1 MNHEY, CDR2 SVGAGI. This CDR3 is built from 13 residues.

The V call is TRBV7-9, the J call TRBJ2-5; tentatively, D is TRBD2 (6 bases). The CDR3 consists of 14 residues. Trimming left V 3 bases short and J 7 bases short, with 15 bases between. From germline, CDR1 is SEHNR and CDR2 FQNEAQ (reference sequence). CDR3: CASSFGEGGRTQYF. CDR3 DNA: TGTGCCAGCAGCTTTGGTGAGGGAGGAAGGACCCAGTACTTC.

The chain joins TRBV19 to TRBJ2-5, with unresolved D. Trimming took 5 bases from V and 0 from J, leaving 13 bases between them. This CDR3 contains 15 residues. Germline lookup yields CDR1 LNHDA and CDR2 SQIVND (reference sequence). The CDR3 reads CASSHLPLYQETQYF. The CDR3, as DNA: TGTGCCAGTAGTCACCTACCTCTATACCAAGAGACCCAGTACTTC.

V usage is TRBV28 and J usage is TRBJ2-7, with D perhaps matching TRBD1 or TRBD2 (5 bases each). Germline values: CDR1 MDHEN, CDR2 SYDVKM. Trimming pared 6 bases from V and 2 bases from J, leaving 11 bases between. The CDR3 has 13 residues. The CDR3 coding sequence is TGTGCCAGCAGAGGGACGGCTCCCTACGAGCAGTACTTC. Its translation is CASRGTAPYEQYF. The whole variable domain, remainder taken from reference TRBV28 and TRBJ2-7, is DVKVTQSSRYLVKRTGEKVFLECVQDMDHENMFWYRQDPGLGLRLIYFSYDVKMKEKGDIPEGYSVSREKKERFSLILESASTNQTSMYLCASRGTAPYEQYFGPGTRLTVT.

This rearrangement joins TRBV4-1 to TRBJ1-5, with unresolved D. Germline V gene lookup returns CDR1 MGHRA and CDR2 YSYEKL. V was cut by 2 bases and J by 0 bases, with 11 bases left in between. This CDR3 is 16 amino acids long. The CDR3 is CASSQRAGYSNQPQHF. CDR3 DNA: TGCGCCAGCAGCCAAAGGGCGGGATATAGCAATCAGCCCCAGCATTTT.

This clone was counted only a few times. CDR3 sequence (DNA): TGTGCCAGCAGTCCCGCGGGACAGGGGACAGATACGCAGTATTTT. Translation: CASSPAGQGTDTQYF. The rearrangement links TRBV5-4 to TRBJ2-3; TRBD1 agrees at 10 bases. CDR1 SGHNT and CDR2 YYREEE come from the germline V gene (reference sequence). This CDR3 is built from 15 residues. The V segment lost 5 bases and the J segment 3 bases; nucleotides outside the gene matches: 6.

This clone was detected only once. CDR3 DNA: TGTGCCAGCAGTTTATTATACAGGGGGCCGAATGGCTACACCTTC. Residues: CASSLLYRGPNGYTF. The rearrangement links TRBV27 to TRBJ1-2; 9 bases align to TRBD1. This CDR3 has 15 residues. Germline CDR1 and CDR2: MNHEY and SMNVEV (reference sequence). After removal of 1 base from V and 6 bases from J, the junction contained 6 bases not matched to a gene.

This clone was seen just once. V is TRBV27 and J is TRBJ2-7; D gene ambiguous. Trimming took off 4 bases at V and 0 bases at J, with 22 bases between the two ends. Germline lookup yields CDR1 MNHEY and CDR2 SMNVEV (reference sequence). This CDR3 comprises 18 residues. The CDR3 loop is CASSSPSSRARSSYEQYF. The CDR3 DNA reads as TGTGCCAGCAGTTCCCCATCCTCCCGGGCCAGAAGCTCCTACGAGCAGTACTTC.

J is TRBJ2-1 and V is TRBV7-9; 11 positions match TRBD2. This CDR3 contains 17 residues. Germline V lookup: CDR1 SEHNR, CDR2 FQNEAQ (reference sequence). Trimming at V came to 5 bases and at J to 6 bases, leaving 12 bases not matched to a gene. CDR3 sequence reads: CASSPPQLAGVSNEQFF. As DNA, the CDR3 is TGTGCCAGCAGCCCCCCTCAACTAGCGGGAGTCAGCAATGAGCAGTTCTTC.

The chain recombines TRBV19 with TRBJ2-2; the match to TRBD1 covers 9 bases. This CDR3 is 16 amino acids long. The V gene end was trimmed by 8 bases and the J gene end by 4 bases; junction bases not matched to a gene: 11. The germline CDR1 and CDR2 sequences are LNHDA and SQIVND (reference sequence). CDR3 protein: CASSNRGDRATGELFF. In DNA form, the CDR3 reads TGTGCCAGTTCAAATCGGGGGGACAGGGCCACCGGGGAGCTGTTTTTT.

CDR3 in amino acids: CAISEKLGTDTQYF. CDR3 sequence (DNA): TGTGCCATCAGCGAAAAACTAGGCACAGATACGCAGTATTTT. The chain combines TRBV10-3 with TRBJ2-3, with a weak D call TRBD2 (5 bases). V dropped 6 bases and J dropped 1 base, with 11 bases sitting between them. The CDR3 totals 14 residues. CDR1 is ENHRY, CDR2 SYGVKD, per germline.

The genes are TRBV6-5 and TRBJ1-5; TRBD1 might be the D (6 bases). The CDR3 contains 15 residues. Per the germline V gene, CDR1 is MNHEY and CDR2 is SVGAGI. The V gene lost 2 bases and the J gene lost 3 bases, with 11 bases spanning the gap. CDR3 residues: CASSYGTQINQPQHF. The DNA of the CDR3 is TGTGCCAGCAGTTACGGGACACAAATCAATCAGCCCCAGCATTTT.

The V call is TRBV5-1, the J call TRBJ2-1; TRBD1 matches at 8 bases. The CDR3 has 15 amino acids. Trimming removed 4 bases from V and 5 bases from J; junction bases left unmatched: 8. Germline V lookup: CDR1 SGHRS, CDR2 YFSETQ. CDR3 loop: CASSAITGGNNEQFF. The DNA of the CDR3 is TGCGCCAGCAGCGCGATTACAGGGGGTAACAATGAGCAGTTCTTC.

The V gene is TRBV9, the J gene TRBJ2-1, with 9 bases lining up with TRBD2. Germline CDR1 reads SGDLS; CDR2 reads YYNGEE. The length of the CDR3 is 12 residues. Trimming cost V 1 base and J 13 bases; bases outside gene matches: 3. Here the CDR3 reads CASSVIAGAQFF. The CDR3, as DNA: TGTGCCAGCAGCGTAATAGCGGGAGCCCAGTTCTTC.

CDR3 sequence reads: CASSLRASGSLHEQYF. The CDR3 DNA sequence: TGCGCCAGCAGCTTGAGGGCTAGCGGGAGTCTCCACGAGCAGTACTTC. The rearrangement links TRBV5-1 to TRBJ2-5; 10 nucleotides align to TRBD2. Matching the DNA end better, TRBJ2-7 makes the J call doubtful. CDR3 length: 16 amino acids. From germline, CDR1 is SGHRS and CDR2 YFSETQ.

This chain joins TRBV6-6 and TRBJ2-1; 9 bases agree with TRBD1. The V segment lost 5 bases and the J segment 3 bases; nucleotides outside the gene matches: 5. From germline, CDR1 is MNHNY and CDR2 SVGAGI (reference sequence). This CDR3 has 15 residues. CDR3 amino acids: CASSTGQGSYNEQFF. The CDR3, as DNA: TGTGCCAGCAGTACTGGACAGGGGAGCTACAATGAGCAGTTCTTC.

The genes are TRBV13 and TRBJ2-7; 9 nucleotides line up with TRBD1. Germline loops: CDR1 PRHDT, CDR2 FYEKMQ (reference sequence). This CDR3 contains 14 residues. V shed 3 bases and J 7 bases; nucleotides not matched to a gene: 7. The CDR3 reads CASSFNRGLGEQYF. The CDR3 coding sequence is TGTGCCAGCAGCTTCAACAGGGGGCTAGGGGAGCAGTACTTC. Complete variable domain (other parts from reference TRBV13 and TRBJ2-7): AAGVIQSPRHLIKEKRETATLKCYPIPRHDTVYWYQQGPGQDPQFLISFYEKMQSDKGSIPDRFSAQQFSDYHSELNMSSLELGDSALYFCASSFNRGLGEQYFGPGTRLTVT.